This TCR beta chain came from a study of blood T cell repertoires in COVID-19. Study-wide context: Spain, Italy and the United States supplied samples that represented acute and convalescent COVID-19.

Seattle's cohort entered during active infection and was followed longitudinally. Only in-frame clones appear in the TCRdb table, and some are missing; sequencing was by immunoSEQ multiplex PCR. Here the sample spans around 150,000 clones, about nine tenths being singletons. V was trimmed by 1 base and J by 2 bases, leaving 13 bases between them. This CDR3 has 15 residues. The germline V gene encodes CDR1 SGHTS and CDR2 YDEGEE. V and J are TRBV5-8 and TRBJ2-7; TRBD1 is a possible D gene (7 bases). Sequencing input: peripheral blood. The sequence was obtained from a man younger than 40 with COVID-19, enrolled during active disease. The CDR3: CASSLWQGEAYEQYF. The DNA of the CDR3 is TGTGCCAGCAGCTTGTGGCAGGGGGAGGCCTACGAGCAGTACTTC.